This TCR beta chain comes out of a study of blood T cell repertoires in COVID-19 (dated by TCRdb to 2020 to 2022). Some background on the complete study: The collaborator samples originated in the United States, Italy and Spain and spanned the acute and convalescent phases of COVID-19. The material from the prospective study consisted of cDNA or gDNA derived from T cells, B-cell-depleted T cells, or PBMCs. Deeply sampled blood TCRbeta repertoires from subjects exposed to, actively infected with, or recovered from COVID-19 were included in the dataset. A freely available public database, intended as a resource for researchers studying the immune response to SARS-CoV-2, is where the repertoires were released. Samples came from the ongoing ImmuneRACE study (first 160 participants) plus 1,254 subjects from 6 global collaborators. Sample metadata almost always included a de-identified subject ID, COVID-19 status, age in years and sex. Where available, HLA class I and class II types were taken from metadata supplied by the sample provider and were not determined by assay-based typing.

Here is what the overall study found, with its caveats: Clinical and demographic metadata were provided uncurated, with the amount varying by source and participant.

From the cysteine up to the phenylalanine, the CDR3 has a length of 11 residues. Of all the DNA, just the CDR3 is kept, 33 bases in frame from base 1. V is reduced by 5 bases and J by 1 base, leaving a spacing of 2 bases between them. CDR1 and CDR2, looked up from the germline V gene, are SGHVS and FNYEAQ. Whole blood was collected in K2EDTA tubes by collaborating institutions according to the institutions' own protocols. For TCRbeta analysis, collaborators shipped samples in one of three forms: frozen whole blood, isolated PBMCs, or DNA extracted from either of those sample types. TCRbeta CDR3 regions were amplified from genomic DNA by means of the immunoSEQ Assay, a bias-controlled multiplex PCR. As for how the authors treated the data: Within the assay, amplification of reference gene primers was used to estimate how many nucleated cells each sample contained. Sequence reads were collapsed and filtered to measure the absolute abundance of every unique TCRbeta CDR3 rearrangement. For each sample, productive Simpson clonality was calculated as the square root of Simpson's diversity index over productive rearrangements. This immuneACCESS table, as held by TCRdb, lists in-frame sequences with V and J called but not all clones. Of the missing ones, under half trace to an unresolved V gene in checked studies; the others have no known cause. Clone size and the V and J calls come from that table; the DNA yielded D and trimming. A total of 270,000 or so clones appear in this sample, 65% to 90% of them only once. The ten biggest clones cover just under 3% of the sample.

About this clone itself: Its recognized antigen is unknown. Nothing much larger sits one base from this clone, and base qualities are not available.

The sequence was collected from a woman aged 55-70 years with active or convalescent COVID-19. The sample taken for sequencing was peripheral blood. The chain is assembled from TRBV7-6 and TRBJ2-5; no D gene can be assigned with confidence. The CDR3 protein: CASSRQETQYF. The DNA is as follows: TGTGCCAGCAGCCGCCAAGAGACCCAGTACTTC.